There are a few counts of the clone carrying this T cell receptor (beta chain). Its antigen remains unknown. This sample is drawn from a study of cytomegalovirus exposure and HLA in healthy donors. Looking at the study overall: Unique TCRs numbering roughly 80 million, obtained from HLA-typed donors, made up an early data release. Of 300 to 450 genotyped donors, about 80% clustered with self-reported Caucasian donors. Study observations and caveats: The study reported that TCR beta sequences accurately predicted HLA-A and HLA-B alleles in most subjects. Immune exposure data for these donors was limited to CMV serostatus.

13 Jbeta primers and 60 Vbeta primers were used for the PCR. TCRdb's copy holds only in-frame clones and misses some; the assay was immunoSEQ multiplex PCR. The sample includes about 160,000 clones, 80% to 90% of them seen just once. The ends lost 5 bases at V and 1 base at J; junction bases unmatched: 0. The CDR3 totals 13 residues. Germline V gives CDR1 LNHDA, CDR2 SQIVND (reference sequence). The rearrangement uses TRBV19 and TRBJ2-7, with TRBD2 matching 9 bases. The clonotype was recovered from a man aged 50-59 years in good health and CMV-seropositive. Sequences were obtained from PBMCs. As DNA, the CDR3 is TGTGCCAGTAGTCTAGCGGGGTCCTACGAGCAGTACTTC. Translation: CASSLAGSYEQYF.